The source of this TCR beta chain is a study of T cells in Graves' hyperthyroidism and ophthalmopathy. Whole-study context: Peripheral blood was taken when the disease was first diagnosed, before any treatment began. The study, taken as a whole, reports: It was a median around 6 months before onset that the model predicted ophthalmopathy.

Those patients with uncontrolled infection, other autoimmune disease, pregnancy or lactation were excluded. The TCR beta CDR3 regions underwent amplification using RNA transcripts as the source. The primer set for the first-round RT-PCR of the TCR CDR3 was HTBI. TCRdb itself ran the multiplex PCR reads through MiXCR, one entry per CDR3 protein. Altogether hundreds of thousands of distinct CDR3 sequences are present, 38% being singletons, with the ten largest covering approximately 8.7%. The V segment lost 5 bases and the J segment 7 bases; nucleotides outside the gene matches: 8. CDR3 length: 16 residues. CDR1 is SNHLY, CDR2 FYNNEI, per germline. Comment on this clonotype: Its antigen is undetermined.

The sequence derives from a man aged 18 to 35 with Graves' hyperthyroidism. The chain carries TRBV2 and TRBJ1-6, with 10 bases lining up with TRBD1. The sample was blood. DNA of the CDR3: TGTGCCAGCAGTTATGACAGGGGGCGCAGGAATTCACCCCTCCACTTT. Amino acids: CASSYDRGRRNSPLHF.